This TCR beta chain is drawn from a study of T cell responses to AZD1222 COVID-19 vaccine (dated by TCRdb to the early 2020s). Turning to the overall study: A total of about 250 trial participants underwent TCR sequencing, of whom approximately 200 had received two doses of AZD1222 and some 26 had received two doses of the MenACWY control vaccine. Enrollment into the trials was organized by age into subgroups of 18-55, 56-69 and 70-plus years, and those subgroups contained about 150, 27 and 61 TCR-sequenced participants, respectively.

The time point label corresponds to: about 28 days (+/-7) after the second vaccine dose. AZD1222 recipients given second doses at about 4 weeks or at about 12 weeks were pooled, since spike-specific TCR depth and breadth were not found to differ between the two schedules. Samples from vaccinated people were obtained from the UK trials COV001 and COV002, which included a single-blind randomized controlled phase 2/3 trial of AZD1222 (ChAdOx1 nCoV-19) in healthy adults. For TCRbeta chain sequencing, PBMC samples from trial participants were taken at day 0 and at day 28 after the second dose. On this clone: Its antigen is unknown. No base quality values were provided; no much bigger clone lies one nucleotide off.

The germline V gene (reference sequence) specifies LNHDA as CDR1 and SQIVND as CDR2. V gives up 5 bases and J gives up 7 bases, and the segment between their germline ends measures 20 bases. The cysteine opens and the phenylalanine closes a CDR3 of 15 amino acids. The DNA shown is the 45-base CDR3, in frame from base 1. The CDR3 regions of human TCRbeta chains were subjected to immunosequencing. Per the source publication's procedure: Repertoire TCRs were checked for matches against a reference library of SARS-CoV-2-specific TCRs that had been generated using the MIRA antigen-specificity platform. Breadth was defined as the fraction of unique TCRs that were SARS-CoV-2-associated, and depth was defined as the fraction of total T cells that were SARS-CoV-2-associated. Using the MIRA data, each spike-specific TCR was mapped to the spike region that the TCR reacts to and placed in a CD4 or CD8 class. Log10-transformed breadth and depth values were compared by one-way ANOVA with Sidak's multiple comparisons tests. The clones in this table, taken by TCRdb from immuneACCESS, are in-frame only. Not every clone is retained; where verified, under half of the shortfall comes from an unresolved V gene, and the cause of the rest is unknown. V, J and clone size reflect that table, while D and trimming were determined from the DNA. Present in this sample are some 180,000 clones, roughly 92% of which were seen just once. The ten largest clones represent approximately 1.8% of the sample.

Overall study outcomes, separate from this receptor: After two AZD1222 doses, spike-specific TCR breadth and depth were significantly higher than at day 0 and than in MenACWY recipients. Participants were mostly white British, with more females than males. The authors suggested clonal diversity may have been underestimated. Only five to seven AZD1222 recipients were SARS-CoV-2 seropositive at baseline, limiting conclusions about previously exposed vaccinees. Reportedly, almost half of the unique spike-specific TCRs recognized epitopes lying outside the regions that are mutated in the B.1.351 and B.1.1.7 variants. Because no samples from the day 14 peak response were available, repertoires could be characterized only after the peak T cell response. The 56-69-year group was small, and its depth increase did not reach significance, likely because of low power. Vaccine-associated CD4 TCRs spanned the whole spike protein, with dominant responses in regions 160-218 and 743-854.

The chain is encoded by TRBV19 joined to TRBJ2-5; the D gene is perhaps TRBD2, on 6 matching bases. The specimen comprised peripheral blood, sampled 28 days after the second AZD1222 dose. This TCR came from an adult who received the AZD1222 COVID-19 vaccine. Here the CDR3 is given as CASSLGGSGVRTQYF. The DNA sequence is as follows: TGTGCCAGTAGTCTCGGAGGGAGCGGAGTGAGGACCCAGTACTTC.